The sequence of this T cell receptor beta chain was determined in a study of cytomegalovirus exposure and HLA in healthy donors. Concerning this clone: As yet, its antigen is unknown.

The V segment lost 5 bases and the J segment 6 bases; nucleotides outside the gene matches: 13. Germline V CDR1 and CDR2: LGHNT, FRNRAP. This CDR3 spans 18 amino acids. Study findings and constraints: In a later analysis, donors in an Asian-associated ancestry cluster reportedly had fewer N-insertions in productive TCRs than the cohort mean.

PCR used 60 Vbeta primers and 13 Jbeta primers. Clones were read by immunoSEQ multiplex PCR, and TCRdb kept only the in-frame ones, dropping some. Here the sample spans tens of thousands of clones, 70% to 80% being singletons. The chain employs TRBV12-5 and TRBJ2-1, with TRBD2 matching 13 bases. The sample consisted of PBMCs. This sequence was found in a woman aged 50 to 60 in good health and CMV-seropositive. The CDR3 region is CASGDGPQGLAGFNEQFF. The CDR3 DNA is TGTGCTAGTGGTGATGGACCCCAGGGACTAGCGGGATTCAATGAGCAGTTCTTC.